This T cell receptor beta chain was recorded in a study of blood T cell repertoires in COVID-19. Study at large: Samples came from the United States, Italy and Spain, spanning acute and convalescent COVID-19. PBMCs, B-cell-depleted T cells, or T cells provided the cDNA or gDNA that made up the material.

The Seattle site enrolled patients during active infection and followed them longitudinally. Repertoires were generated with immunoSEQ multiplex PCR, while TCRdb's copy carries only in-frame clones and drops some. The sample lists about 160,000 clones, over 90% seen once, with just under 2% in the top ten. The trim removed 5 bases at V and 3 bases at J, leaving 6 bases unmatched. The CDR3 extends over 15 amino acids. The germline gives CDR1 ENHRY, CDR2 SYGVKD. This chain joins TRBV10-3 and TRBJ1-1; TRBD1 aligns across 10 bases. The source is a woman between 55 and 75 years old with COVID-19, enrolled during active disease. Sequencing used peripheral blood. The CDR3 sequence: CAISLTGGGDTEAFF. DNA of the CDR3: TGTGCCATCAGTTTGACAGGGGGCGGTGACACTGAAGCTTTCTTT.